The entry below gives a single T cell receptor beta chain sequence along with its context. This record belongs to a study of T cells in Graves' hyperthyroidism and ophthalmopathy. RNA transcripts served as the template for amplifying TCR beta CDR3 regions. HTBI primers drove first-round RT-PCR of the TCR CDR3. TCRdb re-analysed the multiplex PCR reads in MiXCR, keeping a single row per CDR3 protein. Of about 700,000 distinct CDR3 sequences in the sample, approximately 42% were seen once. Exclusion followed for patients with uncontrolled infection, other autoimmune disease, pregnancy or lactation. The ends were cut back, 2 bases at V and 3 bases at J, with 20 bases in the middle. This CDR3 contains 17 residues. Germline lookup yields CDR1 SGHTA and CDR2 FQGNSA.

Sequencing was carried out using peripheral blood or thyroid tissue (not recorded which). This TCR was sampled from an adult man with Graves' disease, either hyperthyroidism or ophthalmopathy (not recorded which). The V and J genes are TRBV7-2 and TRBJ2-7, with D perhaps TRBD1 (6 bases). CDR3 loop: CASSLHPGAGSLYEQYF. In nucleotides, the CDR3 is TGTGCCAGCAGCTTACATCCAGGGGCAGGCAGCCTCTACGAGCAGTACTTC.